This T cell receptor beta chain was observed in a study of OX40 agonist ivuxolimab in advanced cancers. At the level of the study: Treatment of patients was with ivuxolimab, an agonistic anti-OX40 (CD134) antibody.

The data were produced by immunoSEQ multiplex PCR, yet TCRdb's version contains in-frame clones alone and is incomplete. The sample lists 60,000 to 85,000 clones, 83% occurring once. The ends were cut back, 0 bases at V and 7 bases at J, with 8 bases in the middle. Germline lookup yields CDR1 SGHVS and CDR2 FQNEAQ. The CDR3 is 13 residues long. The specimen comprised CD4+ or CD8+ T cells sorted from blood, sampled in a trial of the OX40 agonist ivuxolimab. This clonotype was obtained from an adult with an advanced solid tumor such as melanoma, head and neck, liver or kidney cancer. V and J are TRBV7-8 and TRBJ2-3; D remains unclear. CDR3 loop: CASSLANSYTQYF. CDR3 bases: TGTGCCAGCAGCTTAGCAAATTCGTATACGCAGTATTTT. Based on the CDR3 plus reference TRBV7-8 and TRBJ2-3, the full variable domain is GAGVSQSPRYKVAKRGQDVALRCDPISGHVSLFWYQQALGQGPEFLTYFQNEAQLDKSGLPSDRFFAERPEGSVSTLKIQRTQQEDSAVYLCASSLANSYTQYFGPGTRLTVL.